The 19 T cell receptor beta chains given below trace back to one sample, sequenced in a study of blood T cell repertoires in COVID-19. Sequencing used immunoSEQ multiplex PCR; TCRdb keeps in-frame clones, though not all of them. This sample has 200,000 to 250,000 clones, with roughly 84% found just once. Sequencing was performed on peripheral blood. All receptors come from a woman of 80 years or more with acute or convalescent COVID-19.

CDR3 in DNA: TGTGCCAGCAGCCACCCAGGGGGGAATCAGCCCCAGCATTTT. This translates into CASSHPGGNQPQHF. The gene calls are TRBV7-2 and TRBJ1-5; 7 bases map to TRBD1. V lost 5 bases and J lost 4; bases outside the gene matches: 5. Germline V CDR1 and CDR2: SGHTA, FQGNSA. The CDR3 has 14 amino acids.

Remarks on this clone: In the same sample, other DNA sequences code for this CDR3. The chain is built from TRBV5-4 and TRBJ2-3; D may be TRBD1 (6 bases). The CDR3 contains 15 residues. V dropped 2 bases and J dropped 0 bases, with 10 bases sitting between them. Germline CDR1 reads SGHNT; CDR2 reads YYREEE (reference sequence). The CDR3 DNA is TGTGCCAGCAGCTTAGGGGGACACAGCACAGATACGCAGTATTTT. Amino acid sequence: CASSLGGHSTDTQYF.

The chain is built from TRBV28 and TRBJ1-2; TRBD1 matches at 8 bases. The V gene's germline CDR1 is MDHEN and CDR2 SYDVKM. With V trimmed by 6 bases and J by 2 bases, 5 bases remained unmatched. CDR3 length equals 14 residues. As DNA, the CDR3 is TGTGCCAGCAGCCGGGGACAGGCGAACTATGGCTACACCTTC. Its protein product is CASSRGQANYGYTF.

The CDR3: CASSLGGGVTDTQYF. The DNA for the CDR3 is TGTGCCAGCAGCTTGGGTGGGGGGGTCACAGATACGCAGTATTTT. The chain is built from TRBV7-7 and TRBJ2-3; 7 bases line up with TRBD2. The CDR3 spans 15 residues. After removal of 3 bases from V and 2 bases from J, the junction contained 5 bases not matched to a gene. The V gene's germline CDR1 is SSHAT and CDR2 FNYEAQ (reference sequence).

CDR3 DNA sequence: TGTGCCAGCATCACGGGGGGTAATCGCTGGGGCTACACCTTC. Translated: CASITGGNRWGYTF. The chain links TRBV6-6 to TRBJ1-2, with D tentatively TRBD1 (5 bases). In germline, CDR1 is MNHNY, CDR2 SVGAGI (reference sequence). CDR3 length: 14 residues. Trimming cost V 7 bases and J 8 bases, with 20 bases left between them.

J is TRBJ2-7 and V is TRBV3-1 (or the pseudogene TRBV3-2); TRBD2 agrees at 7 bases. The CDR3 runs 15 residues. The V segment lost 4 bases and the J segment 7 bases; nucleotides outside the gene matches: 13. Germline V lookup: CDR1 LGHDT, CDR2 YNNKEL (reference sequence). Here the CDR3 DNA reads TGTGCCAGCAGCCCCTCCCTGGGGGGGGGTTGGGAGCAGTACTTC. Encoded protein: CASSPSLGGGWEQYF.

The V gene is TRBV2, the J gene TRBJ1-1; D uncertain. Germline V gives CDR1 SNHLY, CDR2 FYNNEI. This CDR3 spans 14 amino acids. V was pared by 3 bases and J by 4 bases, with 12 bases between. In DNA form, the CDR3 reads TGTGCCAGCAGTGAGAACGGGGTCGTCACTGAAGCTTTCTTT. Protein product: CASSENGVVTEAFF. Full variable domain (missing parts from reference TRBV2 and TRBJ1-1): EPEVTQTPSHQVTQMGQEVILRCVPISNHLYFYWYRQILGQKVEFLVSFYNNEISEKSEIFDDQFSVERPDGSNFTLKIRSTKLEDSAMYFCASSENGVVTEAFFGQGTRLTVV.

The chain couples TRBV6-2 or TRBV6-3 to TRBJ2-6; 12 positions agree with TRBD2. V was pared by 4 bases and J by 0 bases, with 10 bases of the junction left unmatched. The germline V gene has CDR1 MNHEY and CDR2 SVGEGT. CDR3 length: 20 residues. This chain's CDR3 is CASSSPTSGGHSSGANVLTF. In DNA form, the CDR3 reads TGTGCCAGCAGTTCACCGACTAGCGGGGGCCACAGCTCTGGGGCCAACGTCCTGACTTTC.

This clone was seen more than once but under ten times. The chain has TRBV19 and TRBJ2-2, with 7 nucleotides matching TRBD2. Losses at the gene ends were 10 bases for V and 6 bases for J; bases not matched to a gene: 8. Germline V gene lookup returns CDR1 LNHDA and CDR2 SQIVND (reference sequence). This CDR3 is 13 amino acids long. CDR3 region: CAIRGRVAGELFF. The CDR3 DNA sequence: TGTGCCATTAGAGGGAGGGTGGCCGGGGAGCTGTTTTTT.

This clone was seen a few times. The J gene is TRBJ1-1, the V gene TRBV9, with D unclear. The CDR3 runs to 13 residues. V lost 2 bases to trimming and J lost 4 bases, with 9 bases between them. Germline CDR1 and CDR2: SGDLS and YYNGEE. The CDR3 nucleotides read TGTGCCAGCAGCGTTGGGCTCGCCACTGAAGCTTTCTTT. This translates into CASSVGLATEAFF.

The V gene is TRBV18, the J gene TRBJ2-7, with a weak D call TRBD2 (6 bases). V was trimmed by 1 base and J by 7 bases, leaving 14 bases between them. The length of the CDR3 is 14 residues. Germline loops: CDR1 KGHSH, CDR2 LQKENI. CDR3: CASSPLAAEGEQYF. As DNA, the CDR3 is TGTGCCAGCTCACCACTAGCGGCGGAGGGAGAGCAGTACTTC. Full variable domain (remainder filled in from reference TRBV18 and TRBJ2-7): NAGVMQNPRHLVRRRGQEARLRCSPMKGHSHVYWYRQLPEEGLKFMVYLQKENIIDESGMPKERFSAEFPKEGPSILRIQQVVRGDSAAYFCASSPLAAEGEQYFGPGTRLTVT.

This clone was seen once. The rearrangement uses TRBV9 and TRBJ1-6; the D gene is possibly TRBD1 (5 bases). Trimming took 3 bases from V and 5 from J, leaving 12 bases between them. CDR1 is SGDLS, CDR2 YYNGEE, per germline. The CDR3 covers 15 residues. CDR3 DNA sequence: TGTGCCAGCAGCGACCCTAGGGGCGATAATTCACCCCTCCACTTT. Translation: CASSDPRGDNSPLHF.

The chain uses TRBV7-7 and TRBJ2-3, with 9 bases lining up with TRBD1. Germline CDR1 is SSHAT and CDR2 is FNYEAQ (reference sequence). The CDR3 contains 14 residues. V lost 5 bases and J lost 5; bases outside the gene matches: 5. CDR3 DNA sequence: TGTGCCAGCAGCAGGGGACAGGGCGGAGATACGCAGTATTTT. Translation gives CASSRGQGGDTQYF.

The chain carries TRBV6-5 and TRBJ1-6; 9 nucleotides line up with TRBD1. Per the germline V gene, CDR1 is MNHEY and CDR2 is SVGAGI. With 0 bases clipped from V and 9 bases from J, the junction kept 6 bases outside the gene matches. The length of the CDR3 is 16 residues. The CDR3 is CASSYSGTGQGSPLHF. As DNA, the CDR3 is TGTGCCAGCAGTTACTCAGGGACAGGGCAGGGTTCACCCCTCCACTTT.

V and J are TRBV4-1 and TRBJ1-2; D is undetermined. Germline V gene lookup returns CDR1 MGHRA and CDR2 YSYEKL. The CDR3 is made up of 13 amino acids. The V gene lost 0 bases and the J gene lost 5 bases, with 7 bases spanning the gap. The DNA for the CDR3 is TGCGCCAGCAGCCAAGATGGCCGATATGGCTACACCTTC. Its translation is CASSQDGRYGYTF.

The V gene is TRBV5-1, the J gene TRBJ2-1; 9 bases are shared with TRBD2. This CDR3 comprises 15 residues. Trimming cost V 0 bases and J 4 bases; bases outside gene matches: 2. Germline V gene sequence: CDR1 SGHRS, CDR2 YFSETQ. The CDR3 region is CASSLVSGGYNEQFF. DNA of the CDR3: TGCGCCAGCAGCTTGGTTAGCGGGGGTTACAATGAGCAGTTCTTC.

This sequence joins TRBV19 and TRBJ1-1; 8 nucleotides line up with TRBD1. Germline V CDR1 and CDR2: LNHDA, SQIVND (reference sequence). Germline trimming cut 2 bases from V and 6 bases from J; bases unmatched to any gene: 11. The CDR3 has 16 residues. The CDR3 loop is CASSITGGIAASEAFF. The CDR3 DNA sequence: TGTGCCAGTAGTATAACAGGGGGTATAGCAGCGTCTGAAGCTTTCTTT.

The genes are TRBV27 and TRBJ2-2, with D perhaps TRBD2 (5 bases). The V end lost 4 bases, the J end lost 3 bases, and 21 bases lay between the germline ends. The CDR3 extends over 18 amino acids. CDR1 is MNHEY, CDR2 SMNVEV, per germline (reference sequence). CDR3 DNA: TGTGCCAGCAGTTCCCCCTCCCGCGGGTTAGGTGACACCGGGGAGCTGTTTTTT. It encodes CASSSPSRGLGDTGELFF.

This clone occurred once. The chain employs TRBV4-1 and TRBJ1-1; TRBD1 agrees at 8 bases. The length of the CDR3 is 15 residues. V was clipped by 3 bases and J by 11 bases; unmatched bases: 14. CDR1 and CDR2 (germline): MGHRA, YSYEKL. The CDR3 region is CASSQIEAGGYSAFF. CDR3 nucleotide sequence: TGCGCCAGCAGCCAGATAGAGGCAGGGGGCTACTCCGCTTTCTTT.